The 9 T cell receptor beta chains reported below all come from one sample, sequenced in a study of blood T cell repertoires in COVID-19. Sequenced by immunoSEQ multiplex PCR; TCRdb stores in-frame clones only, minus some. This sample has under 300,000 clones, with roughly 89% found just once. Sequencing was performed on peripheral blood. These receptors originate from a woman aged 40 to 50 who had recovered from COVID-19.

The chain has TRBV2 and TRBJ2-7; TRBD1 matches 9 bases. The CDR3 extends over 16 amino acids. CDR1 and CDR2 (germline): SNHLY, FYNNEI. V shed 7 bases, J shed 1 base, and the junction held 11 bases outside the gene matches. The CDR3 loop is CASKGQGGLSSYEQYF. CDR3 DNA sequence: TGTGCCAGCAAGGGACAGGGTGGCCTAAGTTCCTACGAGCAGTACTTC.

The V gene is TRBV5-1, the J gene TRBJ2-3; the match to TRBD2 covers 13 bases. This CDR3 spans 17 amino acids. Per the germline V gene, CDR1 is SGHRS and CDR2 is YFSETQ. V shed 6 bases and J 2 bases; nucleotides not matched to a gene: 9. The CDR3 here is CASTTGLAGVLTDTQYF. For the CDR3, the DNA is TGCGCCAGCACGACCGGACTAGCGGGGGTGCTCACAGATACGCAGTATTTT. Combining the CDR3 with reference TRBV5-1 and TRBJ2-3 gives the whole variable domain KAGVTQTPRYLIKTRGQQVTLSCSPISGHRSVSWYQQTPGQGLQFLFEYFSETQRNKGNFPGRFSGRQFSNSRSEMNVSTLELGDSALYLCASTTGLAGVLTDTQYFGPGTRLTVL.

This clone was found a few times. The chain has TRBV3-1 (or the pseudogene TRBV3-2) and TRBJ1-2; a possible D gene is TRBD1 (6 bases). The V end lost 1 base, the J end lost 6 bases, and 15 bases lay between the germline ends. Germline CDR1 LGHDT, CDR2 YNNKEL (reference sequence). The CDR3 runs 15 residues. This CDR3 is CASSQVVGGVDGYTF. The CDR3 DNA sequence: TGTGCCAGCAGCCAAGTCGTAGGGGGGGTGGATGGCTACACCTTC.

The genes are TRBV5-6 and TRBJ2-7; 10 nucleotides line up with TRBD1. The germline gives CDR1 SGHDT, CDR2 YYEEEE. CDR3 length equals 14 residues. V trimming: 5 bases; J trimming: 4 bases; junction bases outside the gene matches: 6. Here the CDR3 reads CASSSGTGVYEQYV. The CDR3 nucleotides are TGTGCCAGCAGTTCGGGGACAGGGGTGTACGAGCAGTACGTC.

This clone was observed a single time. This rearrangement joins TRBV27 to TRBJ2-3; 8 positions match TRBD2. V lost 6 bases to trimming and J lost 5 bases; unmatched junction nucleotides: 7. The CDR3 length is 14 residues. The germline V gene encodes CDR1 MNHEY and CDR2 SMNVEV (reference sequence). The CDR3 loop reads CASRRSGVGDTQYF. CDR3 bases: TGTGCCAGCAGGCGTAGCGGGGTGGGAGATACGCAGTATTTT.

The chain joins TRBV23-1 to TRBJ1-2, with 12 nucleotides matching TRBD1. TRBV23-1 is recorded as an ORF, its role being uncertain. There are 17 residues in the CDR3. The V segment lost 2 bases and the J segment 7 bases; nucleotides outside the gene matches: 11. CDR3 sequence: CASSQQCPGQGARGYTF. The CDR3 region has the DNA TGCGCCAGCAGTCAACAATGTCCGGGACAGGGGGCTCGTGGCTACACCTTC.

In this sample, this clone turned up a few times. The chain links TRBV5-6 to TRBJ2-3; no definite D call. Germline CDR1 reads SGHDT; CDR2 reads YYEEEE. The CDR3 length is 13 residues. With 0 bases removed from V and 8 bases from J, the gap between germline ends came to 10 bases. CDR3 bases: TGTGCCAGCAGCTTGGGTCGGGTGAGTACGCAGTATTTT. Translation: CASSLGRVSTQYF.

The V gene is TRBV3-1 (or the pseudogene TRBV3-2), the J gene TRBJ1-2; TRBD1 matches at 9 bases. The CDR3 runs to 18 residues. Germline CDR1 LGHDT, CDR2 YNNKEL (reference sequence). V shed 0 bases and J 2 bases; nucleotides not matched to a gene: 10. In nucleotides, the CDR3 is TGTGCCAGCAGCCAAGATGGGGGCTCGGACAGGGGAAACTATGGCTACACCTTC. It yields the protein CASSQDGGSDRGNYGYTF.

The rearrangement links TRBV2 to TRBJ2-1, with TRBD2 identical over 10 bases. The CDR3 extends over 16 amino acids. Germline loops: CDR1 SNHLY, CDR2 FYNNEI. Losses at the gene ends were 10 bases for V and 0 bases for J; bases not matched to a gene: 9. The CDR3 bases are TGTGCCAAAAGGACTAGCGGCCCGAGCTCCTACAATGAGCAGTTCTTC. This translates into CAKRTSGPSSYNEQFF.